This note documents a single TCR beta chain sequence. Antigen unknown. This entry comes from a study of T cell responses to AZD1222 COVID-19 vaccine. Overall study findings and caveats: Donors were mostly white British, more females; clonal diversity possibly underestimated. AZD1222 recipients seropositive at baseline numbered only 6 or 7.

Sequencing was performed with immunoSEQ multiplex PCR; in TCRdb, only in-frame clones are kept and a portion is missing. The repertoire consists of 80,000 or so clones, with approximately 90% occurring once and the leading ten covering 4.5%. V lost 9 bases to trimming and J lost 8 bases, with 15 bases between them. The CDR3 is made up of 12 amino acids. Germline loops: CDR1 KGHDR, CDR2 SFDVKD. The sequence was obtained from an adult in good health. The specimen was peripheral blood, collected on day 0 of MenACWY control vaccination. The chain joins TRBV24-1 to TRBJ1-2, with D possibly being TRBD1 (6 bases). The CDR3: CATSTGIEGYTF. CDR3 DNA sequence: TGTGCCACCTCTACAGGGATTGAGGGCTACACCTTC.